Each of the 10 T cell receptor beta chains below was sequenced from the same sample in a study of control samples from healthy donors and cancer patients. Measured with immunoSEQ multiplex PCR; TCRdb has only the in-frame clones, and not every one. The sample has fewer than 120,000 clones, approximately 90% seen once. Sequenced material: PBMCs. These receptors were obtained from a woman between 55 and 75 years old with lung cancer.

The chain combines TRBV11-3 with TRBJ2-3; D perhaps matches TRBD1 (6 bases). Germline CDR1 SGHNT, CDR2 YENEEA. This CDR3 contains 16 residues. The germline V and J ends were trimmed by 5 bases and 2 bases, with 17 bases remaining between them. The CDR3 region has the DNA TGTGCCAGCAGCCACAGGGCTGTAGAGTACACAGATACGCAGTATTTT. Protein sequence: CASSHRAVEYTDTQYF.

Regarding this clone: This CDR3 is also generated by other DNA sequences in the sample. The V call is TRBV5-1, the J call TRBJ1-3; the D gene is possibly TRBD1 (5 bases). V lost 1 base and J lost 0, with 17 bases in between. The germline gives CDR1 SGHRS, CDR2 YFSETQ. The CDR3 consists of 18 residues. In DNA, the CDR3 is TGCGCCAGCAGCTTGTATATGGGGGGGTCGGGCTCTGGAAACACCATATATTTT. This gives the protein CASSLYMGGSGSGNTIYF.

The chain couples TRBV25-1 to TRBJ2-2; TRBD1 matches 9 bases. Trimming took 5 bases from V and 5 from J; bases not matched to a gene: 3. CDR1 and CDR2 (germline): MGHDK, SYGVNS. The CDR3 has 14 amino acids. This CDR3 is CASSSGTGTGELFF. DNA of the CDR3: TGTGCCAGCAGTTCGGGGACAGGGACCGGGGAGCTGTTTTTT.

The CDR3 bases are TGTGCCAGCAGCCAAGATCTTAGCCTAGCGGCCTACGAGCAGTACTTC. This sequence encodes CASSQDLSLAAYEQYF. This chain links TRBV4-2 with TRBJ2-7, with TRBD2 identical over 7 bases. The trim removed 0 bases at V and 2 bases at J, leaving 7 bases unmatched. This CDR3 has 16 residues. Looked up from germline, CDR1 is LGHNA and CDR2 is YNFKEQ.

The chain uses TRBV6-5 and TRBJ2-7; 9 nucleotides match TRBD1. CDR1 MNHEY and CDR2 SVGAGI come from the germline V gene. With 9 bases clipped from V and 5 bases from J, the junction kept 11 bases outside the gene matches. The CDR3 covers 14 residues. CDR3 sequence reads: CASTPGTGTHEQYF. CDR3 sequence (DNA): TGTGCCAGTACACCGGGGACAGGGACCCACGAGCAGTACTTC.

The chain carries TRBV4-1 and TRBJ2-7; D possibly corresponds to TRBD2 (5 bases). The CDR3 covers 11 residues. CDR1 is MGHRA and CDR2 is YSYEKL in the germline V gene. Trimming stripped 2 bases from V and 9 bases from J, with 8 bases between. In DNA, the CDR3 is TGCGCCAGCAGCCAACGAGGGATGCAGTACTTC. Protein product: CASSQRGMQYF.

This clone showed up just a few times. This rearrangement joins TRBV19 to TRBJ2-2; D gene unclear. This CDR3 has 12 amino acids. Per the germline V gene, CDR1 is LNHDA and CDR2 is SQIVND (reference sequence). With 4 bases removed from V and 3 bases from J, the gap between germline ends came to 3 bases. CDR3 loop: CASSSDTGELFF. In nucleotides, the CDR3 is TGTGCCAGTAGTAGCGACACCGGGGAGCTGTTTTTT.

V usage is TRBV29-1 and J usage is TRBJ1-1, with TRBD1 matching 7 bases. The CDR3 sequence is 13 residues long. Per the germline V gene, CDR1 is SQVTM and CDR2 is ANQGSEA. With 8 bases clipped from V and 2 bases from J, the junction kept 8 bases outside the gene matches. CDR3 amino acids: CSSQNRGNTEAFF. CDR3 coding DNA: TGCAGCTCCCAGAACAGGGGTAACACTGAAGCTTTCTTT.

The chain links TRBV5-1 to TRBJ1-2; 10 nucleotides align to TRBD1. V dropped 3 bases and J dropped 6; count of bases not matched to a gene: 11. In germline, CDR1 is SGHRS, CDR2 YFSETQ. The CDR3 sequence is 16 residues long. The CDR3 DNA reads TGCGCCAGCAGCTCCCTCCAGGGACAGGGGAAGGATGGCTACACCTTC. Translation gives CASSSLQGQGKDGYTF.

The chain carries TRBV12-3 or TRBV12-4 and TRBJ1-1, with no clear D. The CDR3 is 13 amino acids. The germline V and J ends were trimmed by 1 base and 3 bases, with 6 bases remaining between them. Here the CDR3 reads CASSLVWDTEAFF. CDR3 in DNA: TGTGCCAGCAGTTTAGTGTGGGACACTGAAGCTTTCTTT.